These T cell receptor beta chains were read from a single sample in a study of regulatory dendritic cells for organ transplantation. The antigens for these receptors are not known. Produced via immunoSEQ multiplex PCR; TCRdb's table is partial and in-frame only. The top ten hold roughly 0.22% of the sample, which has more than 10,000 clones, roughly nine tenths seen once. Sequenced material: naive CD8+ T cells from blood cultured with regulatory dendritic cells. The receptors come from a human donor in good health. Each CDR3 is given with its conserved first and last residue. A D gene is named only where the DNA matches it firmly.

J: TRBJ1-4
D: NA
V: TRBV28
length: 11
CDR3: CASSLGEKLFF

J: TRBJ2-3
D: NA
V: TRBV19
length: 16
CDR3: CASSIAPGVWADTQYF

J: TRBJ1-1
D: NA
V: TRBV9
length: 19
CDR3: CASSVVWTPLSEANTEAFF

J: TRBJ2-3
D: NA
V: TRBV2
length: 15
CDR3: CASSLSRSGADTQYF

J: TRBJ2-3
D: TRBD2
V: TRBV29-1
length: 14
CDR3: CSVGASGSLDTQYF

J: TRBJ1-6
D: NA
V: TRBV27
length: 15
CDR3: CASSFSWMRNSPLHF

J: TRBJ2-7
D: NA
V: TRBV28
length: 12
CDR3: CASSSISYEQYF

J: TRBJ1-5
D: NA
V: TRBV19
length: 14
CDR3: CASSIDPGLGPQHF

J: TRBJ2-7
D: NA
V: TRBV14
length: 16
CDR3: CASSEGLPAMYHEQYF

J: TRBJ2-1
D: TRBD2
V: TRBV29-1
length: 13
CDR3: CSAGGSSYNEQFF

J: TRBJ2-3
D: NA
V: TRBV5-4
length: 15
CDR3: CASSSGDRLTDTQYF

J: TRBJ2-7
D: NA
V: TRBV19
length: 15
CDR3: CASSISGTEGYEQYF

J: TRBJ2-5
D: NA
V: TRBV27
length: 14
CDR3: CASKVEGLGETQYF

J: TRBJ2-7
D: NA
V: TRBV19
length: 14
CDR3: CASSMRSGNYEQYF

J: TRBJ2-7
D: NA
V: TRBV30
length: 15
CDR3: CAWSQPDTGTYEQYF

J: TRBJ2-7
D: NA
V: TRBV13
length: 12
CDR3: CASSSREHEQYF

J: TRBJ1-1
D: NA
V: TRBV28
length: 13
CDR3: CASRRQSGTEAFF

J: TRBJ2-1
D: NA
V: TRBV4-3
length: 17
CDR3: CASSQDRGGDSYNEQFF

J: TRBJ1-1
D: TRBD1
V: TRBV27
length: 13
CDR3: CASCQGENTEAFF

J: TRBJ2-7
D: TRBD2
V: TRBV6-1
length: 11
CDR3: CASSGGTEQYF

J: TRBJ2-7
D: NA
V: TRBV11-2
length: 11
CDR3: CASSWTYEQYF

J: TRBJ2-1
D: TRBD2
V: TRBV30
length: 14
CDR3: CAWSPGTSSNEQFF

J: TRBJ1-5
D: NA
V: TRBV6-6
length: 12
CDR3: CASDYSNQPQHF

J: TRBJ2-7
D: NA
V: TRBV15
length: 14
CDR3: CATSRDLGEYEQYF

J: TRBJ1-2
D: NA
V: TRBV5-4
length: 14
CDR3: CASSVSRSDYGYTF

J: TRBJ2-6
D: NA
V: TRBV7-9
length: 17
CDR3: CASRSEGRVSGANVLTF

J: TRBJ1-1
D: NA
V: TRBV6-1
length: 14
CDR3: CASRKVGGNTEAFF

J: TRBJ2-2
D: NA
V: TRBV13
length: 14
CDR3: CALGTEANTGELFF